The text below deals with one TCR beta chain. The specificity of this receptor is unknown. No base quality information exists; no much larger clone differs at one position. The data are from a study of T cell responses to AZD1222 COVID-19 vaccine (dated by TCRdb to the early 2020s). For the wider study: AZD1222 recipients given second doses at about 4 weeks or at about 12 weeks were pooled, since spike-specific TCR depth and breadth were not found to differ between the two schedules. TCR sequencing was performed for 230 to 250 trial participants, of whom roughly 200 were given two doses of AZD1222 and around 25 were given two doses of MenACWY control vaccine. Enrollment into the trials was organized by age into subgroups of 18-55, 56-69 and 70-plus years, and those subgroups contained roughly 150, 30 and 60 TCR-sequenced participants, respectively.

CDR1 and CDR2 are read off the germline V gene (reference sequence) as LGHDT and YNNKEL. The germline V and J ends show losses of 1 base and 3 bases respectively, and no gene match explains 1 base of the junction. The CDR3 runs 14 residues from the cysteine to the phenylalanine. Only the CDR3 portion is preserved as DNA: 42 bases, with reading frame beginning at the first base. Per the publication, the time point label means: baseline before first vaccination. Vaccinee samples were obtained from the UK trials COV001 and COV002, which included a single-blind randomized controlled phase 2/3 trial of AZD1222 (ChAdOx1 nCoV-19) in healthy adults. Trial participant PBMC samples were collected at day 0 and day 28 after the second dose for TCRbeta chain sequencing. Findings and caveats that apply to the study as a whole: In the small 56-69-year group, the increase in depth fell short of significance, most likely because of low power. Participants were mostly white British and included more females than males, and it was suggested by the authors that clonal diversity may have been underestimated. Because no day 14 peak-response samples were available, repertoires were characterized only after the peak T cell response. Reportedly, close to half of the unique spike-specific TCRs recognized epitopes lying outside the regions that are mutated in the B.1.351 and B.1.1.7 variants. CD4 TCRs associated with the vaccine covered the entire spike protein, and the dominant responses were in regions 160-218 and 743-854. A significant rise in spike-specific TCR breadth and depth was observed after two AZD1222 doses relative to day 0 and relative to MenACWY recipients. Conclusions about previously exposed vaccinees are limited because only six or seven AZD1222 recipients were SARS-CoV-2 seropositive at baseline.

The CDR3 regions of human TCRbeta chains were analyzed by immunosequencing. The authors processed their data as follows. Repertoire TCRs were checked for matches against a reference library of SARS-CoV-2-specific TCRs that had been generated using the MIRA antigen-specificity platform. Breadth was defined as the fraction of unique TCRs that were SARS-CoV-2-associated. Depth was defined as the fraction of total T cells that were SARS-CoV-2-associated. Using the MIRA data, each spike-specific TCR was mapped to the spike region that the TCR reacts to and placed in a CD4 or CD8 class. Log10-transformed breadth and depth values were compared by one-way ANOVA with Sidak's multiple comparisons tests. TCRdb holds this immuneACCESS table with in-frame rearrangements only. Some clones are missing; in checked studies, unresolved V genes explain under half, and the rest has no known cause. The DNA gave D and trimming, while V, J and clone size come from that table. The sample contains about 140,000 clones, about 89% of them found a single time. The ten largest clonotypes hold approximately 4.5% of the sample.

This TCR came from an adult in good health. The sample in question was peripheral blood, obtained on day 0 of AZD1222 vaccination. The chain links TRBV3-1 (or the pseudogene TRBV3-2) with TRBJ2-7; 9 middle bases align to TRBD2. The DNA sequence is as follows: TGTGCCAGCAGCCAAGGCGGGGGGGGCTACGAGCAGTACTTC. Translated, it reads CASSQGGGGYEQYF.